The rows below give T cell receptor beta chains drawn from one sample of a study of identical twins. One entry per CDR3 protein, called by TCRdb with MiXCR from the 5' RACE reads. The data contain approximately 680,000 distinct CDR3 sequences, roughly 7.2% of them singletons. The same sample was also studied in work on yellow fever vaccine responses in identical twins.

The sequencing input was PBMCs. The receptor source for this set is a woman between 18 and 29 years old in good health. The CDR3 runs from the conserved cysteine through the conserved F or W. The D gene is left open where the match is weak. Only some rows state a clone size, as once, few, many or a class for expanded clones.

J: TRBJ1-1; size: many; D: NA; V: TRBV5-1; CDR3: CASSLDGGMNTEAFF; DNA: TGCGCCAGCAGCTTGGATGGGGGGATGAACACTGAAGCTTTCTTT
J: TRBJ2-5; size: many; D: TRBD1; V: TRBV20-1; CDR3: CSARDREETQYF; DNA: TGCAGTGCCCGGGACAGGGAAGAGACCCAGTACTTC
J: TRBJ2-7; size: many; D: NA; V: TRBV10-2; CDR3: CASGGAREHSSYEQYF; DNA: TGCGCCAGCGGGGGAGCCCGGGAACATAGCTCCTACGAGCAGTACTTC
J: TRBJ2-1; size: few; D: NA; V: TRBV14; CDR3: CASSHLTGFRGNEQFF; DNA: TGTGCCAGCAGCCACCTTACGGGTTTTAGGGGGAATGAGCAGTTCTTC
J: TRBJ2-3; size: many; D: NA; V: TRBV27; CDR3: CASSFALSTDTQYF; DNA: TGTGCCAGCAGTTTCGCACTGAGCACAGATACGCAGTATTTT
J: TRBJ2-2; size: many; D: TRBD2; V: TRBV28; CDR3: CASSSGGRGTGELFF; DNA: TGTGCCAGCAGTTCCGGCGGGAGAGGCACCGGGGAGCTGTTTTTT
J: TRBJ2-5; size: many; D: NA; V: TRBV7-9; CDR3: CASSLAWTNQETQYF; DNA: TGTGCCAGCAGCTTAGCCTGGACAAACCAAGAGACCCAGTACTTC
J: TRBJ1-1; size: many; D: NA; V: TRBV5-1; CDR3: CASSSRTERINTEAFF; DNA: TGCGCCAGCAGCTCAAGGACAGAGCGAATCAACACTGAAGCTTTCTTT
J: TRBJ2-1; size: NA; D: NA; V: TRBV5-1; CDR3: CASSSASGATYNEQFF; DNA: TGCGCCAGCAGTTCCGCCTCGGGGGCGACCTACAATGAGCAGTTCTTC
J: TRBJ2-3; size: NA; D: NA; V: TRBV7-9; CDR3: CASSQRVDTQYF; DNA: TGTGCCAGCAGCCAAAGAGTGGATACGCAGTATTTT
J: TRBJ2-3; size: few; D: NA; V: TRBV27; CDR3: CASSFIQGTATDTQYF; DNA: TGTGCCAGCAGTTTTATCCAGGGGACGGCCACAGATACGCAGTATTTT
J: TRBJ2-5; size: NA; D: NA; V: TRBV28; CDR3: CASSFTGIETQYF; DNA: TGTGCCAGCAGTTTTACCGGGATAGAGACCCAGTACTTC
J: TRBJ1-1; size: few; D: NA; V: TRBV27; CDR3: CASSPTAESAHSGEAFF; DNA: TGTGCCAGCAGTCCCACCGCAGAGTCCGCCCACTCGGGTGAAGCTTTCTTT
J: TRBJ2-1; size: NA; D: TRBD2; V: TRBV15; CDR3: CAAPGGGAPWFSYNEQFF; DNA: TGTGCCGCCCCGGGCGGGGGGGCGCCTTGGTTTTCGTACAATGAGCAGTTCTTC
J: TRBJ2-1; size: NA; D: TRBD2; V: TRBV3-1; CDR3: CASGVVGTSGHNEQFF; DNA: TGTGCCAGCGGTGTCGTCGGAACTAGCGGACACAATGAGCAGTTCTTC
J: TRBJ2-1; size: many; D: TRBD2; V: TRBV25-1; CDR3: CASSVLASGPYNEQFF; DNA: TGTGCCAGCAGTGTATTGGCTAGCGGGCCTTACAATGAGCAGTTCTTC
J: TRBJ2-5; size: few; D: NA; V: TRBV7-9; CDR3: CASSPSGAQETQYF; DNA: TGTGCCAGCAGCCCATCAGGGGCACAAGAGACCCAGTACTTC
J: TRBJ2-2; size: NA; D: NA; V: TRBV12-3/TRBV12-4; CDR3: CASSPHAGPGVEQGELFF; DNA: TGTGCCAGCAGCCCTCATGCGGGACCAGGCGTCGAACAAGGGGAGCTGTTTTTT
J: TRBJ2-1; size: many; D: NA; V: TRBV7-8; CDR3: CASSLGRWRDEQFF; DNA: TGTGCCAGCAGCTTAGGGAGATGGAGGGACGAGCAGTTCTTC
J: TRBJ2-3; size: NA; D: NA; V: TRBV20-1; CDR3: CCALMGKHPPFTDTQYF; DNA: TGCTGTGCTCTGATGGGAAAGCACCCACCATTCACAGATACGCAGTATTTT